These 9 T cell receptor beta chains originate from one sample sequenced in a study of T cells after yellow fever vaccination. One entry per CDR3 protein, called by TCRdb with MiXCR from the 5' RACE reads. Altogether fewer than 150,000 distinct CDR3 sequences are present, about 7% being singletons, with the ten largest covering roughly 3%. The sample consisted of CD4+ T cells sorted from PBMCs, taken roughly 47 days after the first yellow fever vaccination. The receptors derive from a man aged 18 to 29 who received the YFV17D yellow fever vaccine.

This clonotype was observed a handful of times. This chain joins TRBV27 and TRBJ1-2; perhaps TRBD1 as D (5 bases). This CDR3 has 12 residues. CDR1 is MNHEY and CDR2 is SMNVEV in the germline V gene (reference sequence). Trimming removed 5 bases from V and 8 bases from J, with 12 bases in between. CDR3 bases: TGTGCCAGCAGTGGCAACAGGAAGGGCTACACCTTC. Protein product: CASSGNRKGYTF.

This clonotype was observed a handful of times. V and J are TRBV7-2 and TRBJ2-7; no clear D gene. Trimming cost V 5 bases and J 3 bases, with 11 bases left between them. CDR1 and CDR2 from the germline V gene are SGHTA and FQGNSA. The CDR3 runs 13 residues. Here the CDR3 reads CASSPDGFYEQYF. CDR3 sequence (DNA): TGTGCCAGCAGCCCAGACGGGTTCTACGAGCAGTACTTC.

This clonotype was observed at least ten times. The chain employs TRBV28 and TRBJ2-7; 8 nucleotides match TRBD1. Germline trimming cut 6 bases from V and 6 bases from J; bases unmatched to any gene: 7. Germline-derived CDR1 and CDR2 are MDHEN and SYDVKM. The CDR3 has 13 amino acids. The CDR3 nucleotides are TGTGCCAGCAGCACTACAGGGGGAAGCGAGCAGTACGTC. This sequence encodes CASSTTGGSEQYV.

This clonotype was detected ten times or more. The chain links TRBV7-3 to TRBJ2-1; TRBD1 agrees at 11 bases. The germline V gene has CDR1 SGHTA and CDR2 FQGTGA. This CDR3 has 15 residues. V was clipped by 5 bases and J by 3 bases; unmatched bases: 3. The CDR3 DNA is TGTGCCAGCAGCCAGGGACAGGGGGGCTACAATGAGCAGTTCTTC. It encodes CASSQGQGGYNEQFF. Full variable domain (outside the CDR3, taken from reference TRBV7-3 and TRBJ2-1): GAGVSQTPSNKVTEKGKYVELRCDPISGHTALYWYRQSLGQGPEFLIYFQGTGAADDSGLPNDRFFAVRPEGSVSTLKIQRTERGDSAVYLCASSQGQGGYNEQFFGPGTRLTVL.

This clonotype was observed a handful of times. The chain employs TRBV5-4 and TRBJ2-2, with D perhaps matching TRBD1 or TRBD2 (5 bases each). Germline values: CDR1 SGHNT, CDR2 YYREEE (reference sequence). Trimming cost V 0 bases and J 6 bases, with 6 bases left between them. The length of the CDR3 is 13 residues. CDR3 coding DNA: TGTGCCAGCAGCTTGGAGGGACCCGGGGAGCTGTTTTTT. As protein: CASSLEGPGELFF.

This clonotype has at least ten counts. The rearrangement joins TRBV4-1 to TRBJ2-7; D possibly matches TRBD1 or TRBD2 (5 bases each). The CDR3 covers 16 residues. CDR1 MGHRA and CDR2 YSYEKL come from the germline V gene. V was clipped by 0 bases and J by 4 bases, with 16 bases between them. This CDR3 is CASSQESQGRRYEQYF. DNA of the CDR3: TGCGCCAGCAGCCAAGAAAGTCAGGGACGTAGATACGAGCAGTACTTC.

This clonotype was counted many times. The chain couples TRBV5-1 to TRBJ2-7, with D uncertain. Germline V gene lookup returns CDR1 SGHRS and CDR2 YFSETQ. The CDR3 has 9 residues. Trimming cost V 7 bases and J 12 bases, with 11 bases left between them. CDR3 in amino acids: CASWSRSYV. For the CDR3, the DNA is TGCGCCAGCTGGAGCCGCTCGTACGTC.

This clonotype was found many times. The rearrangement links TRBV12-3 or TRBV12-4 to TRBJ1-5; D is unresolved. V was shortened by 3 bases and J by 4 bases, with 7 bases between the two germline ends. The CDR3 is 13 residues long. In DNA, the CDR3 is TGTGCCAGCAGTTTGATGGGGAATCAGCCCCAGCATTTT. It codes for CASSLMGNQPQHF.

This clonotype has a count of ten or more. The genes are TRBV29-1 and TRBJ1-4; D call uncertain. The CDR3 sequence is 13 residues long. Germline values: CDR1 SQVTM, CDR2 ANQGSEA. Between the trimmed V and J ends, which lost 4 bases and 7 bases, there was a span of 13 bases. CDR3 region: CSVGEKPFEKLFF. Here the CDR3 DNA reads TGCAGCGTTGGAGAGAAACCCTTTGAAAAACTGTTTTTT.